Sequencing of this T cell receptor beta chain was carried out in a study of Graves' ophthalmopathy and Graves' hyperthyroidism. This CDR3 region has 18 residues. Germline lookup yields CDR1 LGHNA and CDR2 YSLEER. Trimming shortened V by 0 bases and J by 4 bases, and 19 bases separated the two germline ends. CDR3 regions of TCR beta were amplified from RNA transcripts. Second-round multiplex PCR came after a first-round RT-PCR that employed HTBI primers. TCRdb fed the multiplex PCR reads into MiXCR, producing one record per CDR3 protein. The repertoire holds about 740,000 distinct CDR3 sequences, with roughly two fifths as singletons.

The chain couples TRBV4-3 to TRBJ1-3, with unresolved D. Sequencing was carried out using peripheral blood. This TCR was recovered from an adult man with Graves' ophthalmopathy. The CDR3 loop is CASSQDALGTLKGNTIYF. CDR3 DNA: TGCGCCAGCAGCCAAGATGCCTTGGGAACTCTGAAAGGAAACACCATATATTTT.